The 9 T cell receptor beta chains below all came from one sample that was sequenced in a study of blood T cells in healthy people across ages. The use of a sample-barcoded 5' primer and a J-beta primer mix characterized a second PCR of roughly 6 to 11 cycles. TCRdb itself ran the 5' RACE reads through MiXCR, one entry per CDR3 protein. The table includes 1.5 million to 2 million distinct CDR3 sequences, 34% detected once. Sequencing input: blood. These receptors were obtained from a woman younger than 45 in good health.

This sequence joins TRBV20-1 and TRBJ2-3, with TRBD1 matching 9 bases. Per the germline V gene, CDR1 is DFQATT and CDR2 is SNEGSKA (reference sequence). The CDR3 totals 15 residues. V gave up 4 bases and J gave up 0 bases; unmatched junction bases: 5. The CDR3 bases are TGCAGTGCTATACAGGGGGCGAGGAGCACAGATACGCAGTATTTT. It yields the protein CSAIQGARSTDTQYF.

This clonotype has just a few counts. CDR3 sequence reads: CASSFGWDNTDTQYF. The CDR3 DNA reads as TGTGCCAGCAGTTTTGGTTGGGACAACACAGATACGCAGTATTTT. This chain uses TRBV7-9 with TRBJ2-3; a weak D match, TRBD1 (6 bases). This CDR3 has 15 residues. The ends were cut back, 6 bases at V and 2 bases at J, with 15 bases in the middle. Germline V gene data show CDR1 as SEHNR and CDR2 as FQNEAQ (reference sequence). Full variable domain (rest looked up from reference TRBV7-9 and TRBJ2-3): DTGVSQNPRHKITKRGQNVTFRCDPISEHNRLYWYRQTLGQGPEFLTYFQNEAQLEKSRLLSDRFSAERPKGSFSTLEIQRTEQGDSAMYLCASSFGWDNTDTQYFGPGTRLTVL.

The V and J genes are TRBV2 and TRBJ2-5; 9 nucleotides agree with TRBD1. The V and J ends lost 4 bases and 1 base, in that order; junction bases with no gene match: 4. The CDR3 covers 15 residues. CDR1 is SNHLY, CDR2 FYNNEI, per germline. CDR3 nucleotides: TGTGCCAGCAGTGGACAGGGGGGCTTCCAAGAGACCCAGTACTTC. Protein sequence: CASSGQGGFQETQYF.

The J gene is TRBJ1-2, the V gene TRBV7-2; no reliable D call. Trimming cost V 1 base and J 0 bases, with 9 bases left between them. This CDR3 comprises 15 residues. The V gene's germline CDR1 is SGHTA and CDR2 FQGNSA. CDR3 in amino acids: CASSLGSQPNYGYTF. CDR3 sequence (DNA): TGTGCCAGCAGCTTAGGGTCCCAGCCTAACTATGGCTACACCTTC. Full variable domain (missing parts from reference TRBV7-2 and TRBJ1-2): GAGVSQSPSNKVTEKGKDVELRCDPISGHTALYWYRQSLGQGLEFLIYFQGNSAPDKSGLPSDRFSAERTGGSVSTLTIQRTQQEDSAVYLCASSLGSQPNYGYTFGSGTRLTVV.

The V call is TRBV5-1, the J call TRBJ1-2; D is undetermined. The CDR3 extends over 14 amino acids. CDR1 and CDR2 from the germline V gene are SGHRS and YFSETQ. Deletions cut 0 bases from V and 4 bases from J, with 10 bases between. The chain's CDR3 is CASSLAGRAYGYTF. As DNA, the CDR3 is TGCGCCAGCAGCTTGGCGGGGAGGGCCTATGGCTACACCTTC.

As for this clonotype: Compared with germline, one end of the junction differs, possibly owing to a read error. The chain combines TRBV5-8 with TRBJ2-5, with D perhaps matching TRBD1 (5 bases). From germline, CDR1 is SGHTS and CDR2 YDEGEE. There are 15 residues in the CDR3. The CDR3, as DNA: TGTGTCAGCAGCTTGAATTCCAGGGACCAAGAGACCCAGTACTTC. Translating gives CVSSLNSRDQETQYF.

The chain carries TRBV29-1 and TRBJ1-1; a weak D match, TRBD1 (5 bases). V gave up 7 bases and J gave up 1 base, with 13 bases separating them. There are 13 residues in the CDR3. The germline V gene encodes CDR1 SQVTM and CDR2 ANQGSEA. The CDR3 sequence: CSAFSTANTEAFF. In DNA, the CDR3 is TGCAGCGCATTTTCGACAGCGAACACTGAAGCTTTCTTT.

J is TRBJ1-5 and V is TRBV20-1; a weak D match, TRBD1 (5 bases). V lost 6 bases to trimming and J lost 3 bases, with 18 bases between them. The CDR3 length is 15 residues. In germline, CDR1 is DFQATT, CDR2 SNEGSKA (reference sequence). The CDR3 DNA sequence: TGCAGTGCGACCGGGGGAAGAATGGACAATCAGCCCCAGCATTTT. As protein: CSATGGRMDNQPQHF.

V and J are TRBV15 and TRBJ2-7; 8 positions match TRBD1. The CDR3 is 16 residues long. J lost 3 bases, V lost 0 bases, and 7 bases had no gene match. Germline values: CDR1 LNHNV, CDR2 YYDKDF (reference sequence). The CDR3 nucleotides read TGTGCCACCAGCAGAGAACTTGGAACAGGGGGCTACGAGCAGTACTTC. It encodes CATSRELGTGGYEQYF.